One sample yielded the 8 T cell receptor beta chains listed below, sequenced in a study of blood T cells in healthy people across ages. A second roughly 6 to 11 cycle PCR used barcoded and J-beta primers. TCRdb itself ran the 5' RACE reads through MiXCR, one entry per CDR3 protein. The top ten hold around 23% of the sample, which has some 1,800,000 distinct CDR3 sequences, roughly 43% seen once. Sample: blood. The receptor source for this set is a human donor in good health.

This clonotype was counted once. The CDR3 sequence: CASINQQGGTDTQYF. The CDR3 DNA follows: TGTGCCAGCATTAACCAACAGGGTGGCACAGATACGCAGTATTTT. The chain has TRBV28 and TRBJ2-3, with TRBD1 as a possible D gene (6 bases). CDR1 is MDHEN and CDR2 is SYDVKM in the germline V gene. The CDR3 is made up of 15 amino acids. The germline V and J ends were trimmed by 7 bases and 1 base, with 15 bases remaining between them.

The chain recombines TRBV28 with TRBJ2-3; D gene unclear. This CDR3 has 12 residues. Germline values: CDR1 MDHEN, CDR2 SYDVKM. V lost 8 bases and J lost 3, with 9 bases in between. CDR3 residues: CASGLWTDTQYF. The CDR3 region has the DNA TGTGCCAGCGGGCTGTGGACAGATACGCAGTATTTT.

V usage is TRBV6-2 or TRBV6-3 and J usage is TRBJ2-7; 8 nucleotides agree with TRBD1. The J call may not be correct, given that the DNA end is closer to TRBJ2-4. The CDR3 covers 12 residues. Germline V CDR1 and CDR2: MNHEY, SVGEGT. This CDR3 reads CASSHGQGIQYF. As DNA, the CDR3 is TGTGCCAGCAGTCACGGACAGGGCATTCAGTACTTC.

The CDR3 DNA sequence: TGTGCCAGCAGCCAAGAACCGAGGTATCGGGGAGGCTACACCTTC. It codes for CASSQEPRYRGGYTF. This rearrangement joins TRBV14 to TRBJ1-2, with D unclear. The CDR3 has 15 residues. V was shortened by 0 bases and J by 8 bases, with 16 bases between the two germline ends. Germline V gene lookup returns CDR1 SGHDN and CDR2 FVKESK.

This clonotype was seen once. This chain connects TRBV25-1 to TRBJ1-4; a possible D gene is TRBD1 (6 bases). CDR3 length: 12 amino acids. The germline V gene has CDR1 MGHDK and CDR2 SYGVNS. Trimming cost V 7 bases and J 5 bases, with 8 bases left between them. The CDR3 sequence: CASNQGNEKLFF. In nucleotides, the CDR3 is TGTGCCAGCAACCAGGGGAATGAAAAACTGTTTTTT.

The rearrangement joins TRBV12-3 or TRBV12-4 to TRBJ2-6; weak D call: TRBD1 (6 bases). V lost 6 bases, J lost 1 base, and 19 bases lay in between. This CDR3 has 18 residues. The CDR3 nucleotides are TGTGCCAGCAGCTGGTGGACAGACCTAAATTCTGGGGCCAACGTCCTGACTTTC. It specifies CASSWWTDLNSGANVLTF.

The V call is TRBV7-2, the J call TRBJ2-5; 8 bases are a match to TRBD2. Losses at the gene ends were 1 base for V and 0 bases for J; bases not matched to a gene: 7. Germline V lookup: CDR1 SGHTA, CDR2 FQGNSA. CDR3 length equals 17 residues. The CDR3 is CASSLGLARGYQETQYF. DNA for the CDR3: TGTGCCAGCAGCTTAGGACTAGCGCGGGGGTACCAAGAGACCCAGTACTTC.

This clonotype was observed a few times. This chain uses TRBV9 with TRBJ1-2; D is perhaps TRBD1 (6 bases). V shed 4 bases and J shed 8 bases, with 21 bases lying between them. Germline CDR1 reads SGDLS; CDR2 reads YYNGEE. The CDR3 consists of 15 residues. The CDR3 DNA follows: TGTGCCAGCAGCCCAAAGGCCCAGGGGCTGGACGGCTACACCTTC. Residues: CASSPKAQGLDGYTF. The full variable domain, completed using reference TRBV9 and TRBJ1-2, is DSGVTQTPKHLITATGQRVTLRCSPRSGDLSVYWYQQSLDQGLQFLIQYYNGEERAKGNILERFSAQQFPDLHSELNLSSLELGDSALYFCASSPKAQGLDGYTFGSGTRLTVV.